Presented here are 21 T cell receptor beta chains from one specimen sequenced in a study of control samples from healthy donors and cancer patients. The assay was immunoSEQ multiplex PCR, and TCRdb's table has in-frame clones only and misses some. Altogether 150,000 or so clones are present, 93% being singletons, with the ten largest covering 5.5% to 7.5%. Sequencing input: blood. The receptors here all came from a man younger than 35 in good health.

The chain links TRBV13 to TRBJ2-3; D ambiguous. Trimming stripped 5 bases from V and 0 bases from J, with 6 bases between. Germline V gene sequence: CDR1 PRHDT, CDR2 FYEKMQ (reference sequence). This CDR3 is built from 13 residues. Here the CDR3 reads CASSTHSTDTQYF. The CDR3 region has the DNA TGTGCCAGCAGCACCCATAGCACAGATACGCAGTATTTT.

The CDR3 protein is CASSPIAGGYGYTF. The CDR3 region has the DNA TGTGCCAGCAGCCCCATAGCAGGGGGTTATGGCTACACCTTC. The chain employs TRBV11-2 and TRBJ1-2, with 7 bases that match TRBD1. The CDR3 consists of 14 residues. The J segment lost 5 bases and the V segment lost 5 bases, leaving 8 bases of the junction unmatched. The V gene's germline CDR1 is SGHAT and CDR2 FQNNGV.

This clone was found once. This chain joins TRBV19 and TRBJ2-3; D is uncertain. This CDR3 region has 13 residues. The germline CDR1 and CDR2 sequences are LNHDA and SQIVND (reference sequence). Trimming stripped 5 bases from V and 6 bases from J, with 12 bases between. CDR3 coding DNA: TGTGCCAGTAGTTTGTTAGGTCTGGATACGCAGTATTTT. Translation: CASSLLGLDTQYF. The full variable domain, with the rest looked up from reference TRBV19 and TRBJ2-3, is DGGITQSPKYLFRKEGQNVTLSCEQNLNHDAMYWYRQDPGQGLRLIYYSQIVNDFQKGDIAEGYSVSREKKESFPLTVTSAQKNPTAFYLCASSLLGLDTQYFGPGTRLTVL.

The chain couples TRBV24-1 to TRBJ2-6; TRBD1 is a possible D gene (5 bases). The CDR3 consists of 17 residues. CDR1 is KGHDR and CDR2 is SFDVKD in the germline V gene. Deletions cut 6 bases from V and 1 base from J, with 15 bases between. The DNA for the CDR3 is TGTGCCACCAGTCTCTCAGGGAAGGGGTCTGGGGCCAACGTCCTGACTTTC. Its protein product is CATSLSGKGSGANVLTF.

The rearrangement uses TRBV30 and TRBJ1-5, with TRBD1 matching 10 bases. Germline loops: CDR1 GTSNPN, CDR2 SVGIG (reference sequence). The CDR3 extends over 16 amino acids. The trim removed 5 bases at V and 4 bases at J, leaving 11 bases unmatched. This CDR3 reads CAWRPGQGRINQPQHF. Written as DNA, the CDR3 is TGTGCCTGGCGACCGGGACAGGGGAGGATTAATCAGCCCCAGCATTTT.

The chain recombines TRBV5-1 with TRBJ1-1, with a tentative D call TRBD1 (5 bases). There are 13 residues in the CDR3. Trimming took 7 bases from V and 1 from J, leaving 11 bases between them. Per germline, CDR1 SGHRS and CDR2 YFSETQ. CDR3 nucleotides: TGCGCCAGCGTGGGCCAGGGGAACACTGAAGCTTTCTTT. It translates to CASVGQGNTEAFF.

This chain connects TRBV29-1 to TRBJ2-7; 8 nucleotides match TRBD2. The CDR3 spans 16 residues. The J segment lost 2 bases and the V segment lost 1 base, leaving 10 bases of the junction unmatched. Germline V CDR1 and CDR2: SQVTM, ANQGSEA. The CDR3 nucleotides read TGCAGCGTTGAAGGTTGGACTAGCAGAACGACCTACGAGCAGTACTTC. This gives the protein CSVEGWTSRTTYEQYF.

The V call is TRBV28, the J call TRBJ2-3; D is uncertain. V gave up 5 bases and J gave up 4 bases, with 13 bases separating them. The CDR3 extends over 14 amino acids. Germline values: CDR1 MDHEN, CDR2 SYDVKM. The CDR3 nucleotides are TGTGCCAGCAGTGGAATGAGTGGCCCAGATACGCAGTATTTT. Translating it yields CASSGMSGPDTQYF.

The chain recombines TRBV19 with TRBJ1-5, with 7 nucleotides matching TRBD1. Germline V CDR1 and CDR2: LNHDA, SQIVND (reference sequence). V shed 9 bases, J shed 4 bases, and the junction held 3 bases outside the gene matches. This CDR3 has 12 amino acids. CDR3 coding DNA: TGTGCCAGCCAGGGGGGAAATCAGCCCCAGCATTTT. This translates into CASQGGNQPQHF.

The V and J genes are TRBV30 and TRBJ2-1; 9 bases align to TRBD2. The J segment lost 6 bases and the V segment lost 3 bases, leaving 12 bases of the junction unmatched. Per the germline V gene, CDR1 is GTSNPN and CDR2 is SVGIG (reference sequence). This CDR3 has 16 amino acids. CDR3: CAWRDTGTSFSNEQFF. CDR3 nucleotide sequence: TGTGCCTGGAGGGACACCGGGACTAGCTTTTCCAATGAGCAGTTCTTC.

As concerns this clone: A read error may account for a junction end that differs from germline. The chain is built from TRBV7-7 and TRBJ1-1; no clear D. CDR3 size: 13 residues. Germline V lookup: CDR1 SSHAT, CDR2 FNYEAQ (reference sequence). This chain's CDR3 is CASSRERNTEAFF. CDR3 bases: TGTGCTAGCAGCCGCGAACGGAACACTGAAGCTTTCTTT.

This sequence joins TRBV24-1 and TRBJ1-2, with D uncertain. V gave up 2 bases and J gave up 8 bases, with 8 bases separating them. The CDR3 consists of 12 residues. Germline CDR1 and CDR2: KGHDR and SFDVKD. This CDR3 is CATSDSGSGYTF. Here the CDR3 DNA reads TGTGCCACCAGTGATTCAGGATCGGGCTACACCTTC.

The V gene is TRBV6-2 or TRBV6-3, the J gene TRBJ2-7, with 7 nucleotides matching TRBD1. V dropped 2 bases and J dropped 0; count of bases not matched to a gene: 7. The CDR3 has 16 amino acids. Germline-derived CDR1 and CDR2 are MNHEY and SVGEGT. The CDR3 DNA reads TGTGCCAGCAGTTACCCGGGGACAGCCCGCTCCTACGAGCAGTACTTC. Amino acid sequence: CASSYPGTARSYEQYF.

V is TRBV4-2 and J is TRBJ2-2; 8 bases agree with TRBD2. The germline gives CDR1 LGHNA, CDR2 YNFKEQ. Germline trimming cut 0 bases from V and 4 bases from J; bases unmatched to any gene: 4. CDR3 size: 16 residues. DNA for the CDR3: TGTGCCAGCAGCCAAGAAGCGGGGGTCCTCACCGGGGAGCTGTTTTTT. The encoded protein is CASSQEAGVLTGELFF.

This chain uses TRBV19 with TRBJ1-1; D gene unclear. Germline CDR1 LNHDA, CDR2 SQIVND (reference sequence). V lost 8 bases and J 3 bases, leaving 7 bases between the germline ends. The CDR3 extends over 11 amino acids. The CDR3 coding sequence is TGTGCCAGTGAGGCGGACACTGAAGCTTTCTTT. It is translated as CASEADTEAFF. Based on the CDR3 plus reference TRBV19 and TRBJ1-1, the full variable domain is DGGITQSPKYLFRKEGQNVTLSCEQNLNHDAMYWYRQDPGQGLRLIYYSQIVNDFQKGDIAEGYSVSREKKESFPLTVTSAQKNPTAFYLCASEADTEAFFGQGTRLTVV.

This rearrangement joins TRBV5-1 to TRBJ2-1, with D perhaps TRBD2 (5 bases). The CDR3 spans 15 residues. V was pared by 2 bases and J by 2 bases, with 11 bases between. Germline values: CDR1 SGHRS, CDR2 YFSETQ. The CDR3 is CASSFSRRTYNEQFF. The CDR3 region has the DNA TGCGCCAGCAGCTTTTCGCGGAGGACCTACAATGAGCAGTTCTTC.

The gene calls are TRBV30 and TRBJ1-1; no clear D gene. The CDR3 length is 13 residues. The germline V gene encodes CDR1 GTSNPN and CDR2 SVGIG (reference sequence). The V end lost 5 bases, the J end lost 4 bases, and 14 bases lay between the germline ends. The CDR3: CAWGLWGFTEAFF. Written as DNA, the CDR3 is TGTGCCTGGGGGTTGTGGGGTTTCACTGAAGCTTTCTTT.

The chain combines TRBV6-6 with TRBJ2-7; no clear D gene. V was pared by 7 bases and J by 6 bases, with 19 bases between. The CDR3 length is 14 residues. Germline-derived CDR1 and CDR2 are MNHNY and SVGAGI (reference sequence). The DNA of the CDR3 is TGTGCCAGCAATGAGACACCCCCAAGCCCCGAGCAGTACTTC. This translates into CASNETPPSPEQYF.

This clone was observed a single time. V gene TRBV12-3 or TRBV12-4 combines with J gene TRBJ1-2, with 10 nucleotides matching TRBD1. The CDR3 consists of 13 residues. The ends lost 6 bases at V and 4 bases at J; junction bases unmatched: 2. CDR3 DNA sequence: TGTGCCAGCAGCAGGGACAGGGGCTATGGCTACACCTTC. Translated: CASSRDRGYGYTF.

V is TRBV24-1 and J is TRBJ2-7; 8 bases are shared with TRBD1. This CDR3 contains 14 residues. Germline V gene sequence: CDR1 KGHDR, CDR2 SFDVKD. J gave up 1 base and V 5 bases, and 3 bases lay outside the gene matches. CDR3 residues: CATSGDRPSYEQYF. The CDR3 DNA sequence: TGTGCCACCAGTGGGGACAGGCCTTCCTACGAGCAGTACTTC.

The chain employs TRBV9 and TRBJ1-1; D unclear. Germline-derived CDR1 and CDR2 are SGDLS and YYNGEE. V was cut by 7 bases and J by 3 bases, with 13 bases left in between. The CDR3 is 13 residues long. The CDR3 bases are TGTGCCAGCGGGAGTGGACGGTACACTGAAGCTTTCTTT. Translating it yields CASGSGRYTEAFF.